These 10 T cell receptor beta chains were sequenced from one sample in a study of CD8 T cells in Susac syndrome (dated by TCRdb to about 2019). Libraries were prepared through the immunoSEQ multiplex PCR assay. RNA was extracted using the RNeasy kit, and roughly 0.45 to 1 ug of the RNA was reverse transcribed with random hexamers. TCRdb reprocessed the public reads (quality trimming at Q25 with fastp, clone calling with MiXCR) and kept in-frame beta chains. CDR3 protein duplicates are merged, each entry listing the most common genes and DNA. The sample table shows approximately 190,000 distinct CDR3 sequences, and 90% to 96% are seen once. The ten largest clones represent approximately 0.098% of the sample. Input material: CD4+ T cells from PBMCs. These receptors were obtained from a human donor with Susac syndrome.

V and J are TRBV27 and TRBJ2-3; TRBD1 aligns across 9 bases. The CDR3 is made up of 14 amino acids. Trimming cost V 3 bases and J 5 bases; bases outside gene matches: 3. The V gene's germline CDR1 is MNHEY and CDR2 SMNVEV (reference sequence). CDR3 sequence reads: CASSFDRGRDTQYF. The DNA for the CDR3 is TGTGCCAGCAGTTTTGACAGGGGGAGAGATACGCAGTATTTT.

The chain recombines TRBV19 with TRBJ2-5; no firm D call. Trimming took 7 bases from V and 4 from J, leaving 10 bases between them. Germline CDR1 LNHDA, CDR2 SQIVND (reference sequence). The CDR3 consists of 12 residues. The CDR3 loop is CASNAVGETQYF. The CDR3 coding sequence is TGTGCCAGTAACGCGGTTGGAGAGACCCAGTACTTC.

CDR3 region: CASSYSSPYNEQFF. The CDR3 DNA follows: TGTGCCAGCAGTTACTCCTCCCCCTACAATGAGCAGTTCTTC. The rearrangement joins TRBV6-5 to TRBJ2-1; D is uncertain. Deletions cut 0 bases from V and 2 bases from J, with 5 bases between. This CDR3 comprises 14 residues. From germline, CDR1 is MNHEY and CDR2 SVGAGI.

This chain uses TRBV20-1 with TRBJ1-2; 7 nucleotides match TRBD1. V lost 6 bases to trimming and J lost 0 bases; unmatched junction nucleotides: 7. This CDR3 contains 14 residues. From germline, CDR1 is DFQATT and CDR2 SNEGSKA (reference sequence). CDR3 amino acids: CSAGTAVANYGYTF. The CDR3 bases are TGCAGTGCAGGGACAGCCGTAGCTAACTATGGCTACACCTTC.

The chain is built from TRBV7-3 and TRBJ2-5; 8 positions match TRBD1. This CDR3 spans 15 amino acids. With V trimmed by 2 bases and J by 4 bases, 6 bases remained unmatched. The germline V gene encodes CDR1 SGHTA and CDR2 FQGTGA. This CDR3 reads CASSLFPGGRETQYF. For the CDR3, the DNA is TGTGCCAGCAGCTTATTTCCAGGGGGCCGAGAGACCCAGTACTTC.

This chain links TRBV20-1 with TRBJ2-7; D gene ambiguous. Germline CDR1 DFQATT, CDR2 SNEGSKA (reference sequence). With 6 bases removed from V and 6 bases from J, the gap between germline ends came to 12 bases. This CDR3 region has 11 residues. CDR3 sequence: CSATLESEQYF. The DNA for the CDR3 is TGCAGTGCAACCCTGGAGTCCGAGCAGTACTTC.

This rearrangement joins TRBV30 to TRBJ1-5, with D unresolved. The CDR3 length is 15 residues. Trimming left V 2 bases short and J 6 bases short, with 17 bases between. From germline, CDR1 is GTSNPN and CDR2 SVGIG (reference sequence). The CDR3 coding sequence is TGTGCCTGGAGTCCTCTCCACAGCACGGGTCAGCCCCAGCATTTT. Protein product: CAWSPLHSTGQPQHF.

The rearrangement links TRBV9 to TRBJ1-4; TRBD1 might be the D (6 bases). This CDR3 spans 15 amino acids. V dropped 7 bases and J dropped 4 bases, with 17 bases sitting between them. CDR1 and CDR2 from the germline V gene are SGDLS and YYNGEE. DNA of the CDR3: TGTGCCAGCGCGCTACAGGGCTGGGATAATGAAAAACTGTTTTTT. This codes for CASALQGWDNEKLFF. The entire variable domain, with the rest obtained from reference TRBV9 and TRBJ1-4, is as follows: DSGVTQTPKHLITATGQRVTLRCSPRSGDLSVYWYQQSLDQGLQFLIQYYNGEERAKGNILERFSAQQFPDLHSELNLSSLELGDSALYFCASALQGWDNEKLFFGSGTQLSVL.

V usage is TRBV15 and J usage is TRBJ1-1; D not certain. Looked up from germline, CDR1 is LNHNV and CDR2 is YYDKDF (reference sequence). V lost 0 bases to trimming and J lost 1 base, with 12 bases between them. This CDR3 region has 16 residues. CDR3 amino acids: CATSREFGTENTEAFF. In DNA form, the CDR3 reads TGTGCCACCAGCAGAGAGTTTGGCACAGAGAACACTGAAGCTTTCTTT. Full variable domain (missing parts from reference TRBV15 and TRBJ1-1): DAMVIQNPRYQVTQFGKPVTLSCSQTLNHNVMYWYQQKSSQAPKLLFHYYDKDFNNEADTPDNFQSRRPNTSFCFLDIRSPGLGDTAMYLCATSREFGTENTEAFFGQGTRLTVV.

The CDR3 is CASSPGTDWVTEAFF. The CDR3 region has the DNA TGTGCCAGCAGCCCTGGGACTGATTGGGTCACTGAAGCTTTCTTT. The rearrangement joins TRBV5-4 to TRBJ1-1, with D perhaps matching TRBD1 (5 bases). The CDR3 has 15 residues. V was trimmed by 4 bases and J by 4 bases, leaving 17 bases between them. From germline, CDR1 is SGHNT and CDR2 YYREEE (reference sequence). Drawing the rest from reference TRBV5-4 and TRBJ1-1, the complete variable domain is ETGVTQSPTHLIKTRGQQVTLRCSSQSGHNTVSWYQQALGQGPQFIFQYYREEENGRGNFPPRFSGLQFPNYSSELNVNALELDDSALYLCASSPGTDWVTEAFFGQGTRLTVV.